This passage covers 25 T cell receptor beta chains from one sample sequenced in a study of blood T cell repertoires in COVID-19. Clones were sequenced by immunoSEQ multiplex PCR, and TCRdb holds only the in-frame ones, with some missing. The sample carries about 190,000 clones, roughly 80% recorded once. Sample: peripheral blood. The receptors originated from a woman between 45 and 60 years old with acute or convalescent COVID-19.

CDR3 sequence (DNA): TGTGCCAGCAGTTCCCCTGGGCGGGGGGGTGTCACCGGGGAGCTGTTTTTT. As protein: CASSSPGRGGVTGELFF. The V and J genes are TRBV6-2 or TRBV6-3 and TRBJ2-2, with 9 bases fitting TRBD2. V was clipped by 4 bases and J by 4 bases; unmatched bases: 10. CDR1 is MNHEY and CDR2 is SVGEGT in the germline V gene. There are 17 residues in the CDR3.

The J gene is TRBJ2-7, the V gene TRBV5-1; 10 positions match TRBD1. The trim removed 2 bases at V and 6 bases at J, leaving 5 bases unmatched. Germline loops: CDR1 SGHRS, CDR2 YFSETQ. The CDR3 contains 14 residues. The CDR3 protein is CASSLRTGGGEQYF. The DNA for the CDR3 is TGCGCCAGCAGCTTACGGACAGGGGGTGGCGAGCAGTACTTC.

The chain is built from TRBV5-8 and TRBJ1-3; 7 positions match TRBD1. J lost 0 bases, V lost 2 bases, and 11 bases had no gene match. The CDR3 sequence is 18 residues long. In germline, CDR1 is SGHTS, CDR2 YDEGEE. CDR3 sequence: CASSFGTESTFSGNTIYF. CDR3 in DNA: TGTGCCAGCAGCTTCGGGACAGAATCTACCTTCTCTGGAAACACCATATATTTT.

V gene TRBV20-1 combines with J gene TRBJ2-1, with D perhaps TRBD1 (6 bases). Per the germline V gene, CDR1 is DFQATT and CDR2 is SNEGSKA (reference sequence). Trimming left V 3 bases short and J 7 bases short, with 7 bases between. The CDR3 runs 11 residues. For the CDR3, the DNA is TGCAGTGCTAGGGGACATAATGAGCAGTTCTTC. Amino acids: CSARGHNEQFF.

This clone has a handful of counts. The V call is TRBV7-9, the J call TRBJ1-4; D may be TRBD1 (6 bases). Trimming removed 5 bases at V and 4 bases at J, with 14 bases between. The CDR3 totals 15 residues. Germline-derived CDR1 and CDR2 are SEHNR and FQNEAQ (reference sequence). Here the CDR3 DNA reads TGTGCCAGCAGCCGTAACGGACAGAATAATGAAAAACTGTTTTTT. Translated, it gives CASSRNGQNNEKLFF.

CDR3 residues: CASSLDRTTDTQYF. The CDR3 DNA reads as TGTGCCAGCAGTTTGGACAGGACCACAGATACGCAGTATTTT. The V call is TRBV7-9, the J call TRBJ2-3, with 7 bases aligning to TRBD1. After removal of 6 bases from V and 2 bases from J, the junction contained 5 bases not matched to a gene. The CDR3 totals 14 residues. From germline, CDR1 is SEHNR and CDR2 FQNEAQ (reference sequence).

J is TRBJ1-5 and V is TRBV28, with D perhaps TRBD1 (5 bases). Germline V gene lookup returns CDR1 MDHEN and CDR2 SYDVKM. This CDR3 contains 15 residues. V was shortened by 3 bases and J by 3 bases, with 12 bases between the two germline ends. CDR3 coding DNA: TGTGCCAGCAGTTTCTCGTCAGGGTCCAATCAGCCCCAGCATTTT. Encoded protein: CASSFSSGSNQPQHF.

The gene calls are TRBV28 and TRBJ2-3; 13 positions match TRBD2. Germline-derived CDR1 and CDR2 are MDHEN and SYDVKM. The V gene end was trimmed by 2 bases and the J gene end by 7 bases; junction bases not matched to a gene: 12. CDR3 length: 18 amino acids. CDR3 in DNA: TGTGCCAGCAGTTTAATACGCCCAGGACTAGCGGGAGATAATACGCAGTATTTT. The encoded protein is CASSLIRPGLAGDNTQYF.

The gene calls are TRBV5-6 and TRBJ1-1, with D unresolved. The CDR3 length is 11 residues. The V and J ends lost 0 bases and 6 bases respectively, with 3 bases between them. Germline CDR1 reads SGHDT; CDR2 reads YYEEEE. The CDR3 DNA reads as TGTGCCAGCAGCTTGGGGCCTGAAGCTTTCTTT. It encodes CASSLGPEAFF.

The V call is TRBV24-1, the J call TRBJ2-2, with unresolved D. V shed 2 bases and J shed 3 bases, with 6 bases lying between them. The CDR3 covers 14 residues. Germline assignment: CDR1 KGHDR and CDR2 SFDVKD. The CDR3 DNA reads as TGTGCCACCAGTGATTGGAGAGACACCGGGGAGCTGTTTTTT. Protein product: CATSDWRDTGELFF.

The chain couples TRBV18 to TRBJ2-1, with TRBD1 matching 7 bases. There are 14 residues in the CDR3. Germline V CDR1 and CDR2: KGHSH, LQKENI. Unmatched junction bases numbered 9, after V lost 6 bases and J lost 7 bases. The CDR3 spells CASSSATGLNEQFF. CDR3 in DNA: TGTGCCAGCTCCTCCGCGACAGGGCTGAATGAGCAGTTCTTC.

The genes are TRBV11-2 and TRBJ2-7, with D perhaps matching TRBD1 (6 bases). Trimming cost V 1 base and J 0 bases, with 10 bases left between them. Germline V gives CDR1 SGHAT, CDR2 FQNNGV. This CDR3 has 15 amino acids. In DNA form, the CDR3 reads TGTGCCAGCAGCTTAGGGGGGCGGACCTCCTACGAGCAGTACTTC. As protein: CASSLGGRTSYEQYF.

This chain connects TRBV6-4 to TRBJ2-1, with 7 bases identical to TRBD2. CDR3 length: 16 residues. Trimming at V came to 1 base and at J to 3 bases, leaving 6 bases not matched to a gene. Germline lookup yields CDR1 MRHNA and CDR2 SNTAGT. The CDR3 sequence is CASSDWGGSDYNEQFF. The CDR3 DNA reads TGTGCCAGCAGTGACTGGGGCGGGAGTGACTACAATGAGCAGTTCTTC.

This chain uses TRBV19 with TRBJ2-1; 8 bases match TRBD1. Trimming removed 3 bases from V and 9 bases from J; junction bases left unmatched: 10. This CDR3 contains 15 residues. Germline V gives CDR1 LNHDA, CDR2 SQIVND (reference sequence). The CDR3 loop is CASSIGQGFDTEQFF. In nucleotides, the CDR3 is TGTGCCAGTAGTATTGGACAGGGCTTCGACACTGAGCAGTTCTTC.

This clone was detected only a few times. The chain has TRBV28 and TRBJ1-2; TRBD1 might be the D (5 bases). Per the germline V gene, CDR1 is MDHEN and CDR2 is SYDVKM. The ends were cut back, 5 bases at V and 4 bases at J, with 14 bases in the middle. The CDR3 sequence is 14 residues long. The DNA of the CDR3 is TGTGCCAGCAGTCCCCCAGGGTGGATCTATGGCTACACCTTC. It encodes CASSPPGWIYGYTF.

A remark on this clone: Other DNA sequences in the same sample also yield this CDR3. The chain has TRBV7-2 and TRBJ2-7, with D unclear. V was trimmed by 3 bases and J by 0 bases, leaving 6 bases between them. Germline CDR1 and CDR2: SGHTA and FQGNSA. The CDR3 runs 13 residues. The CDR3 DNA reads TGTGCCAGCAGCTTGGCCAGCTCCTACGAGCAGTACTTC. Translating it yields CASSLASSYEQYF.

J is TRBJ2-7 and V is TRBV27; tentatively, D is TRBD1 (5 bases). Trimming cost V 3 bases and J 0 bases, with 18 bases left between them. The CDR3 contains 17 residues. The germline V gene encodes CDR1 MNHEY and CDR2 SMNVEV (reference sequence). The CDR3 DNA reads TGTGCCAGCAGTTTGAAAGATGGAAGGGGCCTCTCCTACGAGCAGTACTTC. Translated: CASSLKDGRGLSYEQYF.

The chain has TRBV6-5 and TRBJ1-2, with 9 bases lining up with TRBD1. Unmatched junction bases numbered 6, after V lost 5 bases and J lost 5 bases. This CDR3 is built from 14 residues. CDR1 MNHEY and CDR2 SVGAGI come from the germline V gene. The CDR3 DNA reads TGTGCCAGCAGTATGGGACAGGGCCAATATGGCTACACCTTC. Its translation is CASSMGQGQYGYTF.

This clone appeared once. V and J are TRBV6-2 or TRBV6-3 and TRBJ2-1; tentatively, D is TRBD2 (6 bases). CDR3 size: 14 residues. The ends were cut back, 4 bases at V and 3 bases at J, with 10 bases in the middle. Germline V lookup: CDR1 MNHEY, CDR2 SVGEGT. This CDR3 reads CASSLAALYNEQFF. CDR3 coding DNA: TGTGCCAGCAGTTTAGCGGCACTCTACAATGAGCAGTTCTTC.

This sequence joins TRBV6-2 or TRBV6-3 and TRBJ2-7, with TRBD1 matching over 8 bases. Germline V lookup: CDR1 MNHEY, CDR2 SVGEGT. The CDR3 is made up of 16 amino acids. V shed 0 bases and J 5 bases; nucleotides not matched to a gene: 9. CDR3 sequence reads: CASSYSSPDRAHEQYF. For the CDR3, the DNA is TGTGCCAGCAGTTACTCCTCCCCGGACAGGGCCCACGAGCAGTACTTC.

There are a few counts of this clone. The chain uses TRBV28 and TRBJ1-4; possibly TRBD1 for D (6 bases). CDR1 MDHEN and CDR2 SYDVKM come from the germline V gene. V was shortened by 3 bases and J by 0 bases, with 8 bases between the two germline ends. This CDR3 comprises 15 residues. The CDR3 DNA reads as TGTGCCAGCAGTTTGGACAGTGCAACTAATGAAAAACTGTTTTTT. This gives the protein CASSLDSATNEKLFF.

The CDR3 DNA sequence: TGTGCCAGCAGCTTGGGACAATCCTATAACTATGGCTACACCTTC. Encoded protein: CASSLGQSYNYGYTF. The V and J genes are TRBV5-6 and TRBJ1-2; no clear D. Germline CDR1 reads SGHDT; CDR2 reads YYEEEE. The CDR3 is 15 residues long. Between the trimmed V and J ends, which lost 0 bases and 1 base, there was a span of 10 bases.

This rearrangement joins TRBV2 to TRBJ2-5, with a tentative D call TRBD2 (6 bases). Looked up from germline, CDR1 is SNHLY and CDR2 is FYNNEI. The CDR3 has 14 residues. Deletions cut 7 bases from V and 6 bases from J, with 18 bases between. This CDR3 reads CASKGWGVKKTQYF. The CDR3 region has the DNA TGTGCCAGCAAAGGGTGGGGGGTAAAAAAGACCCAGTACTTC. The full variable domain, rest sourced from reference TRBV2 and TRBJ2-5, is EPEVTQTPSHQVTQMGQEVILRCVPISNHLYFYWYRQILGQKVEFLVSFYNNEISEKSEIFDDQFSVERPDGSNFTLKIRSTKLEDSAMYFCASKGWGVKKTQYFGPGTRLLVL.

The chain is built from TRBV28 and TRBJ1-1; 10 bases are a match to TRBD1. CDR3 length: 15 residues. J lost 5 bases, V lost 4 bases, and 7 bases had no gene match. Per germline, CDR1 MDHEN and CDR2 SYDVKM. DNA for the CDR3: TGTGCCAGCAGTTCTCCGGGACAGGGGAAGACTGAAGCTTTCTTT. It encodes CASSSPGQGKTEAFF.

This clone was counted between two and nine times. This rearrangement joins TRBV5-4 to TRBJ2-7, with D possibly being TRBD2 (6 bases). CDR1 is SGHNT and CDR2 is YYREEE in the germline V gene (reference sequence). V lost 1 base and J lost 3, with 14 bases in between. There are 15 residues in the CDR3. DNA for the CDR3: TGTGCCAGCAGCTTGAGGCTAGCGCTTAACTACGAGCAGTACTTC. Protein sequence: CASSLRLALNYEQYF.